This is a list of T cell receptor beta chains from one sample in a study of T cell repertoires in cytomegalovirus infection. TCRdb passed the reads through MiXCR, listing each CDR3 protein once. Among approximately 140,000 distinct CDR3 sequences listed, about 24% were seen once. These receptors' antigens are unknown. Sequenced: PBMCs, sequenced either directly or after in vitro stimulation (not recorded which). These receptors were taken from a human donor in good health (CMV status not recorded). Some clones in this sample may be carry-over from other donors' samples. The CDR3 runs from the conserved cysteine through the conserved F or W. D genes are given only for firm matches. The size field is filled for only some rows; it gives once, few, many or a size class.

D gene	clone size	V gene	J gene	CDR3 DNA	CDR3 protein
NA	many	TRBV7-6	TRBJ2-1	TGTGCCAGCAGCCGCCGAGCCTACAATGAGCAGTTCTTC	CASSRRAYNEQFF
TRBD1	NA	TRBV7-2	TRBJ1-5	TGTGCCAGCAGCCATCGAGACAGGGGAAACAATCAGCCCCAGCATTTT	CASSHRDRGNNQPQHF
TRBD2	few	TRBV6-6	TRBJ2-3	TGTGCCAGCAGTATAGTTCTGGCGGGAGTAGGTACAGATACGCAGTATTTT	CASSIVLAGVGTDTQYF
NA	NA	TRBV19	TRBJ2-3	TGTGCCAGTAGTATGACAGATACGCAGTATTTT	CASSMTDTQYF
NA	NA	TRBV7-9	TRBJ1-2	TGTGCCAGCAGCAGGGGAGATGGCTACACCTTC	CASSRGDGYTF
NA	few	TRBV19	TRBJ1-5	TGTGCCAGCAACGGAGGGGAGGACAGTGGCTTTGGCAATCAGCCCCAGCATTTT	CASNGGEDSGFGNQPQHF
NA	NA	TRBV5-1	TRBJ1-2	TGCGCCAGCAGCCCGGACGGGACCGCATATGGCTACACCTTC	CASSPDGTAYGYTF
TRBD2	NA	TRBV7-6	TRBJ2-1	TGTGCCAGCTCGAAGCGGGAGGGACCCCACAATGAGCAGTTCTTC	CASSKREGPHNEQFF
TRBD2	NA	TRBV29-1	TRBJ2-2	TGCAGCGTTGAAACTAGCGGGAACACCGGGGAGCTGTTTTTT	CSVETSGNTGELFF
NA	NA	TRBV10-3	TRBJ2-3	TGTGCCATCAGTGACGACTGGGACACCGGTAGCACAGATACGCAGTATTTT	CAISDDWDTGSTDTQYF
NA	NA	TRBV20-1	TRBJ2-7	TGCAGTGCCGAGGGCGGCAGGGGCACTAGCGAGGCCTACGAGCAGTACTTC	CSAEGGRGTSEAYEQYF
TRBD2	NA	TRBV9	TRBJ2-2	TGTGCCAGCAGCGTAGGTCAAGCGGGAGGGGCCGGGGAGCTGTTTTTT	CASSVGQAGGAGELFF
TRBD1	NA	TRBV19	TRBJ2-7	TGTGCCAGTAGTAATTACGGGACAGGGGGCGAGCAGTACTTC	CASSNYGTGGEQYF
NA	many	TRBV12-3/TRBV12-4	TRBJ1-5	TGTGCCAGCAGGGGACCTTATAGCAATCAGCCCCAGCATTTT	CASRGPYSNQPQHF
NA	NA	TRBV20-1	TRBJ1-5	TGCAGTGCTTACAGGGATAGCAATCAGCCCCAGCATTTT	CSAYRDSNQPQHF
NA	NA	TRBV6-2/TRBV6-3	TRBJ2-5	TGTGCCAGCGGTAGGAGGGCCGGGGAGACCCAGTACTTC	CASGRRAGETQYF
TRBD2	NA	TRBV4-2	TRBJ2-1	TGTGCCAGCAGCCAACCGTCGGGACTAGCGGTCAATGAGCAGTTCTTC	CASSQPSGLAVNEQFF
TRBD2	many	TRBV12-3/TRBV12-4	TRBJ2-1	TGTGCCAGCAGAGTATCCGGGACTAGCGGGAGTAATGAGCAGTTCTTC	CASRVSGTSGSNEQFF
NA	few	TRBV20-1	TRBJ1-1	TGCAGTGCTAGAGGTCGGGGCAGGATGAACACTGAAGCTTTCTTT	CSARGRGRMNTEAFF
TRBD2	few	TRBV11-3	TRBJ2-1	TGTGCCAGCAGGCCCCGGGCGGGAGGAAACAATGAGCAGTTCTTC	CASRPRAGGNNEQFF
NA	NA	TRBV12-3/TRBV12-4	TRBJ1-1	TGTGCCAGCAGTTTGACAGAACGCACTGAAGCTTTCTTT	CASSLTERTEAFF
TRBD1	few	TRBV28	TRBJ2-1	TGTGCCAGCAGTAAAGTGGGACAGTACAATGAGCAGTTCTTC	CASSKVGQYNEQFF
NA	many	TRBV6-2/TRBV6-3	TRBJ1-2	TGTGCCAGCAGTTTCGGTCCGGACTCAGATGGCTACACCTTC	CASSFGPDSDGYTF
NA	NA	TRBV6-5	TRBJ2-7	TGTGCCAGCAGTTACCTGGGCGGCCGCTCCTACGAGCAGTACTTC	CASSYLGGRSYEQYF
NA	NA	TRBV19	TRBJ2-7	TGTGCCAGTAGTCTCGGGACTGCCCCTGGCGAGCAGTACTTC	CASSLGTAPGEQYF
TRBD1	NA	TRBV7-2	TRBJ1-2	TGTGCCAGCAGCTTGGCCCAACAGGGGTTTGGCTACACCTTC	CASSLAQQGFGYTF
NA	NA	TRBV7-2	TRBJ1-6	TGTGCCAGCAGCTTAGACTACTATAATTCACCCCTCCACTTT	CASSLDYYNSPLHF
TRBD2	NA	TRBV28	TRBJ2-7	TGTGCCAGCAGTTCCCTAGCGGGCGGCTCCTACGAGCAGTACTTC	CASSSLAGGSYEQYF
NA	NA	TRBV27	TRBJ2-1	TGTGCCAGCAGTTCTCCTTTGTCCAGTATCCATGAGCAGTTCTTC	CASSSPLSSIHEQFF
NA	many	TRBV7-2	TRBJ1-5	TGTGCCAGCAGCCCGGGACACGGAATGAATCAGCCCCAGCATTTT	CASSPGHGMNQPQHF
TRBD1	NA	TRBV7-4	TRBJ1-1	TGTGCCAGCAGCCCTCAAGGGACAGAACACTCTGAAGCTTTCTTT	CASSPQGTEHSEAFF
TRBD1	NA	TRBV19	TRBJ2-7	TGTGCCAGTTCCCAACCGAACAGGGGGCAACACGAGCAGTACTTC	CASSQPNRGQHEQYF
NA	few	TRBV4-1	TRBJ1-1	TGCGCCAGCAGCCCACAGGATATGAACACTGAAGCTTTCTTT	CASSPQDMNTEAFF
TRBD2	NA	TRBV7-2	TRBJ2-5	TGTGCCAGCAGCTCCGGGACTAACAGGAAGACCCAGTACTTC	CASSSGTNRKTQYF
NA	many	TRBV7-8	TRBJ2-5	TGTGCCAGCAGCTTAGTGTGGGAGACCCAGTACTTC	CASSLVWETQYF
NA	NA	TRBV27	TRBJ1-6	TGTGCCAGCAGTTCCCGGGAGCGGAATTCACCCCTCCACTTT	CASSSRERNSPLHF
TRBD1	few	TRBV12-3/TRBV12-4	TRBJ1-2	TGTGCCAGCAGTAACACAGGGGAGGCTGCCTACACCTTC	CASSNTGEAAYTF
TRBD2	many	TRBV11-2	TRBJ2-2	TGTGCCAGCAGCTTATGGGCTAGCGGGAGTTTGCACGGGGAGCTGTTTTTT	CASSLWASGSLHGELFF
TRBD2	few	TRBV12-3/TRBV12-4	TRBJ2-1	TGTGCCAGCAGCCCCCTCAGGACTAGCGGGACCAACAATGAGCAGTTCTTC	CASSPLRTSGTNNEQFF
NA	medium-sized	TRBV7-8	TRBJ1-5	TGTGCCAGCAGCCTCCGGGAGCGGGCTCGCGATCAGCCCCAGCATTTT	CASSLRERARDQPQHF
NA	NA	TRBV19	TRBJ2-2	TGTGCCAGTAGTATTCAGGGTCGTACCGGGGAGCTGTTTTTT	CASSIQGRTGELFF
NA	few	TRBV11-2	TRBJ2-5	TGTGCCAGCAGCCCCGGGACTGGCACAGAGACCCAGTACTTC	CASSPGTGTETQYF
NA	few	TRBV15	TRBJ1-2	TGTGCCACCAGCAGAGGTGGGGGAAACTATGGCTACACCTTC	CATSRGGGNYGYTF
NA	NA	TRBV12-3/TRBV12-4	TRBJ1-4	TGTGCCAGCAGCCTAAATGCCGGGACCCAACTGTTTTTT	CASSLNAGTQLFF
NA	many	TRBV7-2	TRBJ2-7	TGTGCCAGCAGCACCCCGGACCCTTACGAGCAGTACTTC	CASSTPDPYEQYF
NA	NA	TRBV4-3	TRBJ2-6	TGCGCCAGCAGCCAAGATTCGCCACTAAGGTACCTGGTACGCTCTGGGGCCAACGTCCTGACTTTC	CASSQDSPLRYLVRSGANVLTF
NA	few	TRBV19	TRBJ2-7	TGTGCCAGTAGTGGCACCCGGGGCAGGCCAGACTACGAGCAGTACTTC	CASSGTRGRPDYEQYF
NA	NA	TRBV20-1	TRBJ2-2	TGCAGTGCGGGGTTGGATGACAGAAACACCGGGGAGCTGTTTTTT	CSAGLDDRNTGELFF
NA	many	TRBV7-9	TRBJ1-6	TGTGCCAGCAGCTTACCCAATTCACCCCTCCACTTT	CASSLPNSPLHF